This T cell receptor (beta chain) was identified in a study of shared clonotypes between healthy human individuals. V lost 0 bases and J 3 bases, leaving 6 bases between the germline ends. The CDR3 consists of 14 residues. Germline V gene lookup returns CDR1 MNHEY and CDR2 SVGAGI. This clone was detected a few times. Generated by immunoSEQ multiplex PCR, the TCRdb table keeps only in-frame clones and is missing some. The sample holds 650,000 to 800,000 clones, over 60% seen once. This chain joins TRBV6-5 and TRBJ1-3; D is undetermined. Material: memory CD4+ T cells sorted from blood. The subset denotes: CD45RA-negative fraction. The TCR originated in a woman aged 25-40 years in good health. CDR3 protein: CASSYSPGGNTIYF. The CDR3 coding sequence is TGTGCCAGCAGTTACTCGCCGGGTGGAAACACCATATATTTT.